This T cell receptor beta chain was obtained from a study of T cells after yellow fever vaccination. Study-wide points: Overlap between CD4 and CD8 compartments was detected for a small share of clonotypes.

The CDR3 spans 14 residues. This clonotype has only a few counts. Its antigen is not known. TCRdb fed the 5' RACE reads into MiXCR, producing one record per CDR3 protein. The table includes about 220,000 distinct CDR3 sequences, less than 3.5% detected once. The sequenced sample was CD4+ T cells sorted from PBMCs, obtained 10 days after the yellow fever booster vaccination. This clonotype was obtained from a man in his late teens or twenties who received the YFV17D yellow fever vaccine. The chain links TRBV21-1 to TRBJ1-5; whether TRBD1, the table's D call, matches the DNA was not checked. TRBV21-1 corresponds to a pseudogene. CDR3 nucleotides: TGTGCCAGCAGCAAAGGGGGGACCCATCAGCCCCAGCATTTT. Residues: CASSKGGTHQPQHF.